This TCR beta chain stems from a study of somatic mutations in cytotoxic T cells in rheumatoid arthritis. About the research overall: The flow sorting of some V beta antibody-stained T-cell populations reached nearly 100% purity, and the sorted populations included V beta1+ cells sequenced for TCRB. General study findings and limits: A largest CD8+ clone above 20% of CD8+ cells occurred in about an eighth of the roughly 60 patients.

Healthy control status was assigned to blood donors, whose median age was about 59 years (range 21-70) and of whom around 50% were female. The CDR3 totals 15 residues. Germline V CDR1 and CDR2: SGDLS, YYNGEE. The V segment lost 4 bases and the J segment 7 bases; nucleotides outside the gene matches: 13. In the case of this clone: The antigen is not known. The same CDR3 also results from other DNA sequences found in this sample.

Assay used: immunoSEQ multiplex PCR; TCRdb lists only in-frame clones, some missing. The sample has 25,000 to 30,000 clones; around 80% are singletons. The chain links TRBV9 to TRBJ2-7, with 8 bases fitting TRBD2. Input material: CD8+ T cells sorted from blood. The receptor was derived from a man aged 50-60 years in good health. The CDR3, as DNA: TGTGCCAGCAGCCACATAGCGGGCCCGGGGGGGGAGCAGTACTTC. It yields the protein CASSHIAGPGGEQYF.